The sequence of this T cell receptor (beta chain) was determined in a study of PD-1 blockade in mismatch repair-deficient tumors. Points from the study as a whole: Tumor-resident clones, often absent from pretreatment blood, expanded after pembrolizumab and then contracted.

CDR3 length: 16 residues. Germline loops: CDR1 SQVTM, CDR2 ANQGSEA. The V gene lost 3 bases and the J gene lost 0 bases, with 12 bases spanning the gap. A few pembrolizumab responders had their TCRs sequenced. Libraries were prepared by immunoSEQ multiplex PCR; TCRdb keeps only in-frame clonotypes and omits some of them. The data show fewer than 60,000 clones, over 75% seen once. To note about this clone: Its target is not known.

The receptor comes from an adult with mismatch repair-deficient cancer. This specimen consisted of PBMCs, obtained before pembrolizumab treatment. The chain combines TRBV29-1 with TRBJ2-6; possibly TRBD1 for D (6 bases). CDR3 DNA: TGCAGCGTTGAGAGGGACACCGACTCTGGGGCCAACGTCCTGACTTTC. This codes for CSVERDTDSGANVLTF. The full variable domain, completed using reference TRBV29-1 and TRBJ2-6, is SAVISQKPSRDICQRGTSLTIQCQVDSQVTMMFWYRQQPGQSLTLIATANQGSEATYESGFVIDKFPISRPNLTFSTLTVSNMSPEDSSIYLCSVERDTDSGANVLTFGAGSRLTVL.